The rows below give T cell receptor beta chains drawn from one sample of a study of shared clonotypes between healthy human individuals. Here immunoSEQ multiplex PCR was the method, and the copy in TCRdb shows in-frame clones only, minus some. The table has around 550,000 clones, approximately 95% seen once. The sequenced sample consisted of naive CD8+ T cells sorted from blood. The receptors were gathered from a woman in her twenties or thirties in good health. The CDR3 runs from the conserved cysteine through the conserved F or W. The D gene is left open where the match is weak. Rows give clone size only sometimes, using once, few, many, or a class for an expanded clone.

cdr3_aa cdr3_nt clone_size v_call d_call j_call
CASSENGEGYGYTF TGTGCCAGCAGTGAAAATGGGGAAGGGTATGGCTACACCTTC - TRBV6-1 - TRBJ1-2
CASSFVSLNSPLHF TGTGCCAGCAGTTTCGTCAGTCTTAATTCACCCCTCCACTTT once TRBV27 - TRBJ1-6
CASSSPPAALNEQYF TGTGCCAGCAGTTCGCCCCCCGCGGCTTTGAACGAGCAGTACTTC - TRBV28 - TRBJ2-7
CASSSHRGNTEAFF TGTGCCAGCAGTTCCCACAGGGGGAACACTGAAGCTTTCTTT - TRBV6-5 TRBD1 TRBJ1-1
CASSQQDREWSPVYEQYF TGCGCCAGCAGTCAACAAGACAGGGAGTGGTCGCCGGTCTACGAGCAGTACTTC - TRBV23-1 TRBD1 TRBJ2-7
CSVTGLAGLTDTQYF TGCAGCGTTACAGGACTAGCGGGACTAACAGATACGCAGTATTTT - TRBV29-1 TRBD2 TRBJ2-3
CASSPRLAGSPDYEQYF TGTGCCAGCAGCCCACGACTAGCGGGAAGCCCCGACTACGAGCAGTACTTC - TRBV5-6 TRBD2 TRBJ2-7
CASSPWDGYYGYTF TGTGCCAGCAGTCCATGGGACGGGTACTATGGCTACACCTTC - TRBV27 - TRBJ1-2
CSGGAGAEQYF TGCAGCGGGGGGGCAGGGGCCGAGCAGTACTTC few TRBV29-1 - TRBJ2-7
CASSSPLSVEKLFF TGTGCCAGCAGCAGCCCACTTTCGGTTGAAAAACTGTTTTTT - TRBV7-9 - TRBJ1-4
CASRQGAYGYTF TGCGCCAGCAGACAGGGGGCCTATGGCTACACCTTC few TRBV5-1 TRBD1 TRBJ1-2
CASSRTGIYEQYF TGTGCCAGCAGCCGAACAGGGATCTACGAGCAGTACTTC - TRBV28 - TRBJ2-7
CASSFLRQGTDTQYF TGTGCCAGCAGCTTCTTGAGACAGGGGACAGATACGCAGTATTTT - TRBV7-8 TRBD1 TRBJ2-3
CASSPDGPQETQYF TGTGCCAGCAGCCCCGACGGACCACAAGAGACCCAGTACTTC - TRBV7-9 - TRBJ2-5
CAIRDSSYEQYF TGTGCCATCCGGGACAGCTCCTACGAGCAGTACTTC - TRBV28 TRBD1 TRBJ2-7
CASSLGTGSEQFF TGTGCCAGCAGCTTAGGGACAGGGAGTGAGCAGTTCTTC - TRBV5-8 TRBD1 TRBJ2-1
CASRGGDIPFF TGTGCCAGCAGAGGGGGGGACATCCCCTTCTTC - TRBV2 - TRBJ2-7
CASSQSKSTSGSLSYEQYF TGCGCCAGCAGTCAATCGAAGTCGACTAGCGGGAGCCTCTCCTACGAGCAGTACTTC - TRBV23-1 TRBD2 TRBJ2-7
CAWEVLAGYNEQFF TGTGCCTGGGAGGTACTAGCGGGTTACAATGAGCAGTTCTTC - TRBV30 TRBD2 TRBJ2-1
CASSFAYRDTTVGTEAFF TGTGCCAGCAGTTTTGCATACAGGGACACAACAGTAGGCACTGAAGCTTTCTTT - TRBV28 - TRBJ1-1
CATSTGTGGYEQYF TGTGCCACCAGTACCGGGACAGGGGGCTACGAGCAGTACTTC - TRBV15 TRBD1 TRBJ2-7
CASTPWGTGFGELFF TGTGCCAGTACTCCCTGGGGGACAGGGTTCGGGGAGCTGTTTTTT - TRBV19 TRBD1 TRBJ2-2
CASSIVGDIPGYEQYF TGTGCCAGTAGTATAGTTGGGGACATACCGGGCTACGAGCAGTACTTC - TRBV19 - TRBJ2-7
CASSFSSSYEQYF TGTGCCAGCAGTTTCTCCAGCTCCTACGAGCAGTACTTC - TRBV28 - TRBJ2-7
CASRRSVTGDVISNQPQHF TGTGCCAGTAGACGATCGGTAACAGGGGACGTGATTAGCAATCAGCCCCAGCATTTT - TRBV19 TRBD1 TRBJ1-5
CASSFTPLTSGNEQFF TGTGCCAGCAGTTTCACCCCTTTGACTAGTGGGAATGAGCAGTTCTTC - TRBV28 - TRBJ2-1
CSVEDSSGVQYF TGCAGCGTTGAAGATAGCAGCGGGGTTCAGTACTTC - TRBV29-1 TRBD2 TRBJ2-4
CASSEGQSNTGELFF TGTGCCAGCAGCGAGGGACAATCGAACACCGGGGAGCTGTTTTTT - TRBV7-9 - TRBJ2-2
CASSSPEGLVGEQYF TGTGCCAGTAGTTCCCCCGAGGGACTAGTGGGTGAGCAGTACTTC - TRBV19 TRBD2 TRBJ2-7
CAWSVSFAGPGANVLTF TGTGCCTGGAGTGTTTCGTTCGCGGGTCCTGGGGCCAACGTCCTGACTTTC - TRBV30 - TRBJ2-6
CASSTRDRGPYEQYF TGTGCCAGCAGCACCCGGGACAGGGGGCCCTACGAGCAGTACTTC - TRBV13 TRBD1 TRBJ2-7
CSGLAGEGEQFF TGCAGCGGACTAGCGGGAGAGGGTGAGCAGTTCTTC - TRBV29-1 TRBD2 TRBJ2-1
CASSLIPGWNSPLHF TGTGCCAGCAGTTTAATTCCAGGGTGGAATTCACCCCTCCACTTT - TRBV28 - TRBJ1-6
CASSPPDRVGNRGYTF TGTGCCAGCTCACCACCGGATCGAGTGGGGAATCGTGGCTACACCTTC - TRBV18 - TRBJ1-2